This T cell receptor beta chain comes out of a study of cytomegalovirus exposure and HLA in healthy donors. Note on this clone: Antigen specificity is unknown.

The PCR was carried out with 60 Vbeta primers and 13 Jbeta primers. Clones were read by immunoSEQ multiplex PCR, and TCRdb kept only the in-frame ones, dropping some. Here the sample spans some 140,000 clones, less than 80% being singletons. Study observations and caveats: Accounts indicate the classifier identified cytomegalovirus status with strong specificity and sensitivity. Most TCR sequences showed up rarely, but some public TCRs showed up in many donors. A reported reduction in N-insertions relative to the approximately 640-donor mean was seen in an Asian-associated ancestry cluster in a later analysis.

Nominally healthy donors were sampled, though unrecorded immune exposures were likely. The sequence came from a man under 40 in good health and CMV-seronegative. Sequenced sample: PBMCs.

CDR3 sequence: CASVAPGQGDQPQHF. For the CDR3, the DNA is TGTGCCAGCGTGGCGCCGGGACAGGGTGATCAGCCCCAGCATTTT. The chain employs TRBV19 and TRBJ1-5; TRBD1 matches 9 bases. Germline V CDR1 and CDR2: LNHDA, SQIVND (reference sequence). Losses at the gene ends were 9 bases for V and 5 bases for J; bases not matched to a gene: 11. This CDR3 is 15 amino acids long.